This TCR beta chain was captured by sequencing in a study of regulatory T cells in long-lasting Graves disease. The CDR3 consists of 15 residues. The trim removed 5 bases at V and 5 bases at J, leaving 6 bases unmatched. Germline V gene lookup returns CDR1 SGHVS and CDR2 FQNEAQ. Library construction for TCR beta used iRepertoire HTBI primers and Arm-PCR of CDR3 regions. TCRdb ran MiXCR on the multiplex PCR reads and lists one entry per CDR3 protein. The table has almost 350,000 distinct CDR3 sequences, about 20% seen once. In its sample, this clonotype was seen many times. As to time point: persistent/refractory GD, antithyroid drugs over 5 years with positive TRAb. Generation of the TCR library employed RNA extracted from PBMCs.

This sequence was found in a female donor with Graves disease. Material: peripheral blood mononuclear cells (PBMCs), obtained when the disease was refractory, from a patient treated with antithyroid drugs. The V and J genes are TRBV7-8 and TRBJ2-2; 9 bases map to TRBD2. The CDR3 spells CASSPALAGTGELFF. CDR3 sequence (DNA): TGTGCCAGCAGCCCCGCCCTAGCGGGGACCGGGGAGCTGTTTTTT.